Below, 16 T cell receptor beta chains from the same sample are listed, as sequenced in a study of cytomegalovirus exposure and HLA in healthy donors. Use of 60 Vbeta and 13 Jbeta primers characterized the PCR. TCRdb's table, derived via immunoSEQ multiplex PCR, lists solely in-frame clones and lacks some. Here the sample spans roughly 100,000 clones, approximately 69% being singletons. Material for sequencing was PBMCs. These receptor sequences come from a woman aged 45 to 65 in good health and CMV-seropositive.

Points on this clone: Other DNA sequences from this sample encode an identical CDR3 as well. V usage is TRBV7-2 and J usage is TRBJ1-3; a possible D gene is TRBD1 (6 bases). Germline assignment: CDR1 SGHTA and CDR2 FQGNSA. With 5 bases removed from V and 4 bases from J, the gap between germline ends came to 9 bases. This CDR3 region has 13 residues. The CDR3 is CASSPGQGNTIYF. The DNA of the CDR3 is TGTGCCAGCAGCCCCGGACAGGGAAACACCATATATTTT.

This clone was detected a few times. The rearrangement links TRBV5-1 to TRBJ1-6; TRBD1 is a possible D gene (5 bases). Germline lookup yields CDR1 SGHRS and CDR2 YFSETQ. V lost 0 bases and J lost 4, with 8 bases in between. The CDR3 length is 15 residues. CDR3 sequence reads: CASSLDRGYNSPLHF. The CDR3 nucleotides are TGCGCCAGCAGCTTGGATCGGGGGTATAATTCACCCCTCCACTTT.

The rearrangement uses TRBV9 and TRBJ1-4; 10 nucleotides match TRBD1. The V and J ends lost 4 bases and 8 bases, in that order; junction bases with no gene match: 5. CDR1 and CDR2 from the germline V gene are SGDLS and YYNGEE. This CDR3 spans 14 amino acids. The CDR3 spells CASSTGTGVEKLFF. The DNA for the CDR3 is TGTGCCAGCAGCACCGGGACAGGGGTAGAAAAACTGTTTTTT.

This clone was counted a few times. The CDR3 here is CASTMTLNTEAFF. The CDR3 region has the DNA TGCGCCAGCACCATGACATTGAACACTGAAGCTTTCTTT. The chain carries TRBV4-3 and TRBJ1-1; D is unclear. The germline CDR1 and CDR2 sequences are LGHNA and YSLEER. Trimming stripped 7 bases from V and 0 bases from J, with 9 bases between. The CDR3 contains 13 residues.

The chain recombines TRBV5-4 with TRBJ1-1; weak D call: TRBD1 (6 bases). CDR1 is SGHNT and CDR2 is YYREEE in the germline V gene (reference sequence). This CDR3 is 16 amino acids long. V was pared by 3 bases and J by 1 base, with 16 bases between. CDR3: CASSSRRGGQNTEAFF. The DNA for the CDR3 is TGTGCCAGCAGCTCACGAAGGGGGGGGCAGAACACTGAAGCTTTCTTT.

J is TRBJ2-1 and V is TRBV19, with 13 bases fitting TRBD2. Germline V gene sequence: CDR1 LNHDA, CDR2 SQIVND (reference sequence). The V and J ends lost 4 bases and 4 bases, in that order; junction bases with no gene match: 1. The CDR3 length is 15 residues. The CDR3 bases are TGTGCCAGTAGTAGGACTAGCGGGGGTTACAATGAGCAGTTCTTC. Translating it yields CASSRTSGGYNEQFF.

This clone was seen only once. Here the CDR3 reads CATSFQGNQPQHF. CDR3 in DNA: TGTGCCACCAGCTTCCAGGGGAATCAGCCCCAGCATTTT. This sequence joins TRBV15 and TRBJ1-5; D is perhaps TRBD1 (6 bases). The V gene lost 5 bases and the J gene lost 4 bases, with 9 bases spanning the gap. This CDR3 is built from 13 residues. Germline lookup yields CDR1 LNHNV and CDR2 YYDKDF (reference sequence). Variable domain in full (rest from reference TRBV15 and TRBJ1-5): DAMVIQNPRYQVTQFGKPVTLSCSQTLNHNVMYWYQQKSSQAPKLLFHYYDKDFNNEADTPDNFQSRRPNTSFCFLDIRSPGLGDTAMYLCATSFQGNQPQHFGDGTRLSIL.

The chain couples TRBV5-6 to TRBJ2-7, with D perhaps TRBD2 (5 bases). Germline values: CDR1 SGHDT, CDR2 YYEEEE. Trimming removed 0 bases at V and 6 bases at J, with 13 bases between. CDR3 size: 14 residues. The CDR3 reads CASSLGEGGAEQYF. CDR3 nucleotide sequence: TGTGCCAGCAGCTTGGGTGAGGGTGGTGCCGAGCAGTACTTC.

The chain joins TRBV10-1 to TRBJ2-3; 8 positions agree with TRBD2. The V gene end was trimmed by 3 bases and the J gene end by 2 bases; junction bases not matched to a gene: 4. Germline lookup yields CDR1 WNHNN and CDR2 SYGVQD (reference sequence). The CDR3 loop spans 15 amino acids. As DNA, the CDR3 is TGCGCCAGCAGTGAAAGGCGGGGGGCCACAGATACGCAGTATTTT. This sequence encodes CASSERRGATDTQYF.

The chain couples TRBV11-2 to TRBJ1-3; the match to TRBD1 covers 9 bases. J gave up 0 bases and V 0 bases, and 9 bases lay outside the gene matches. CDR3 size: 19 residues. The germline V gene has CDR1 SGHAT and CDR2 FQNNGV. Here the CDR3 DNA reads TGTGCCAGCAGCTTAGAGGGACAGGGATTAGGATCCTCTGGAAACACCATATATTTT. It codes for CASSLEGQGLGSSGNTIYF.

This chain joins TRBV5-1 and TRBJ2-6; 9 bases agree with TRBD1. V lost 4 bases to trimming and J lost 0 bases; unmatched junction nucleotides: 5. Germline lookup yields CDR1 SGHRS and CDR2 YFSETQ. There are 17 residues in the CDR3. The CDR3 bases are TGCGCCAGCAGCCCGGGACAGGGTTACTCTGGGGCCAACGTCCTGACTTTC. This gives the protein CASSPGQGYSGANVLTF.

This chain uses TRBV6-1 with TRBJ1-5, with 11 bases lining up with TRBD1. After removal of 1 base from V and 6 bases from J, the junction contained 2 bases not matched to a gene. The CDR3 consists of 15 residues. Germline values: CDR1 MNHNS, CDR2 SASEGT. CDR3 loop: CASSEGTGGFQPQHF. CDR3 sequence (DNA): TGTGCCAGCAGTGAAGGGACAGGGGGCTTTCAGCCCCAGCATTTT.

The rearrangement joins TRBV28 to TRBJ2-3, with TRBD2 matching over 8 bases. V lost 4 bases to trimming and J lost 1 base; unmatched junction nucleotides: 10. CDR1 is MDHEN, CDR2 SYDVKM, per germline. The CDR3 runs 17 residues. The CDR3 sequence is CASSSPPEAGGTDTQYF. In DNA form, the CDR3 reads TGTGCCAGCAGTTCACCACCCGAAGCGGGGGGCACAGATACGCAGTATTTT.

The gene calls are TRBV5-1 and TRBJ1-1, with 8 bases that match TRBD1. The CDR3 consists of 13 residues. The germline V gene has CDR1 SGHRS and CDR2 YFSETQ. Trimming removed 5 bases from V and 4 bases from J; junction bases left unmatched: 4. In DNA, the CDR3 is TGCGCCAGCAGAACAGGACAGGGCACTGAAGCTTTCTTT. Translation: CASRTGQGTEAFF.

This chain uses TRBV6-5 with TRBJ1-6; TRBD1 matches at 7 bases. Losses at the gene ends were 2 bases for V and 10 bases for J; bases not matched to a gene: 8. This CDR3 region has 15 residues. Germline assignment: CDR1 MNHEY and CDR2 SVGAGI. The CDR3 sequence: CASSYSDRVTSPLHF. The CDR3, as DNA: TGTGCCAGCAGTTACAGTGACAGGGTAACCTCACCCCTCCACTTT.

Only a few counts were recorded for this clone. The V and J genes are TRBV5-1 and TRBJ2-5; 8 bases align to TRBD2. The trim removed 1 base at V and 2 bases at J, leaving 7 bases unmatched. The V gene's germline CDR1 is SGHRS and CDR2 YFSETQ. The CDR3 covers 16 residues. CDR3 region: CASSLISGGAQETQYF. The CDR3 DNA reads TGCGCCAGCAGCTTGATAAGCGGGGGTGCGCAAGAGACCCAGTACTTC.